The subject of this entry is one TCR beta chain. The data belong to a study of cytomegalovirus exposure and HLA in healthy donors. The V end was cut by 0 bases, the J end by 13 bases, with 16 bases between. Germline loops: CDR1 SGHDT, CDR2 YYEEEE. The CDR3 length is 13 residues. Use of 60 Vbeta and 13 Jbeta primers characterized the PCR. TCRdb keeps only in-frame clones here, not all; method: immunoSEQ multiplex PCR. Among 310,000 or so clones, around 90% were seen once, and the ten largest hold about 2.3%. This clonotype was sampled from a young woman in good health and CMV-seronegative. This chain links TRBV5-6 with TRBJ1-2; D perhaps matches TRBD1 (6 bases). The source material was PBMCs. CDR3 bases: TGTGCCAGCAGCTTGGAGCAGGGGACCCTACTCACCTTC. Residues: CASSLEQGTLLTF.